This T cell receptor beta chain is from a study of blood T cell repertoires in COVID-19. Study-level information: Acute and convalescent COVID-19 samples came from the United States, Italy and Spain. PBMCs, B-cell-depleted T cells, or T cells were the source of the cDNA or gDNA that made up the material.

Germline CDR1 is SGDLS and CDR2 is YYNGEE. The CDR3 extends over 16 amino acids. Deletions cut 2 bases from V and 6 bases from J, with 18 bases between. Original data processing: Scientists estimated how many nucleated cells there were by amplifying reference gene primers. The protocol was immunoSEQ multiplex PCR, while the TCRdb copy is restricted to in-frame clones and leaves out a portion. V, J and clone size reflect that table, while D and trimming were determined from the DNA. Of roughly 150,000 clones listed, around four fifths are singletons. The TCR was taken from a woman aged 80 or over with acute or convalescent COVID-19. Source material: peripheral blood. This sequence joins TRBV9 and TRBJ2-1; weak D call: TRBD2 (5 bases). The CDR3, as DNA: TGTGCCAGCAGCGTCACGACTACTACGCGGAGCAATGAGCAGTTCTTC. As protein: CASSVTTTTRSNEQFF.